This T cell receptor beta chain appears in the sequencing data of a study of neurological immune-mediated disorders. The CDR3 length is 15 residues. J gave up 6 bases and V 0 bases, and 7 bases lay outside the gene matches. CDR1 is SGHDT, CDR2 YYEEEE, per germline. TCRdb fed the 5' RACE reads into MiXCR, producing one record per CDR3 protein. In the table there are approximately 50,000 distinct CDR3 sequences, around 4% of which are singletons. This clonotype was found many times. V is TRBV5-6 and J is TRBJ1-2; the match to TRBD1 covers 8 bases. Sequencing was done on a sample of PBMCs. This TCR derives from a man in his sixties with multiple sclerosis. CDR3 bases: TGTGCCAGCAGCTTGGTTCTATCAGGGGGCAATGGCTACACCTTC. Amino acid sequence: CASSLVLSGGNGYTF.